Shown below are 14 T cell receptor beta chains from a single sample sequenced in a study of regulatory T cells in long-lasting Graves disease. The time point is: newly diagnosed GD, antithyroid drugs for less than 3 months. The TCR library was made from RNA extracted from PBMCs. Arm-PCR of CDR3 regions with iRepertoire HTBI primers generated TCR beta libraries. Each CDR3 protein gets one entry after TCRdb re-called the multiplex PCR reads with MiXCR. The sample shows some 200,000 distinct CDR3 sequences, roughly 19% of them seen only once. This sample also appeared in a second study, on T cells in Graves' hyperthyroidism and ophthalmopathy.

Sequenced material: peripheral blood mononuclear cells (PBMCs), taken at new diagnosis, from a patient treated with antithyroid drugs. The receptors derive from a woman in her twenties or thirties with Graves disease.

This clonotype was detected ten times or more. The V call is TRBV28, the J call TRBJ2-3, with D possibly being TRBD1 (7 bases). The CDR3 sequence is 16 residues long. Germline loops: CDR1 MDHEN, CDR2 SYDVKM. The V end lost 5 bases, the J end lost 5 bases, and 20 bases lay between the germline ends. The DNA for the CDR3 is TGTGCCAGCAGTGACGGCGCAGGGGGGCTCCGAGATACGCAGTATTTT. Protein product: CASSDGAGGLRDTQYF.

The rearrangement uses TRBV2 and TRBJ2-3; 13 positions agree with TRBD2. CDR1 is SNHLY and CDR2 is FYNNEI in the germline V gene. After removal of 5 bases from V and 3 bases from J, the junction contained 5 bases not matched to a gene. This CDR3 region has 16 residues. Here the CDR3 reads CASSPGLAGLTDTQYF. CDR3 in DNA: TGTGCCAGCAGTCCGGGACTAGCGGGGCTTACAGATACGCAGTATTTT.

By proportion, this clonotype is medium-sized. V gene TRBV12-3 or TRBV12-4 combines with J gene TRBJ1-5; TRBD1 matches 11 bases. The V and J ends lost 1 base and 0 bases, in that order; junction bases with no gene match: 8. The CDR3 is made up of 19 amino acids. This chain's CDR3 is CASSLGGQGAQFSNQPQHF. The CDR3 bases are TGTGCCAGCAGTTTAGGCGGACAGGGGGCCCAATTTAGCAATCAGCCCCAGCATTTT.

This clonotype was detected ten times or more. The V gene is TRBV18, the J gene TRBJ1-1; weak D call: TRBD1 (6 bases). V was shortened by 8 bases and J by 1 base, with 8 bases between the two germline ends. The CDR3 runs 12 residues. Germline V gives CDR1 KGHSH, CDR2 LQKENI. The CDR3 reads CASTTGNTEAFF. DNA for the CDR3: TGTGCCAGCACGACAGGGAACACTGAAGCTTTCTTT.

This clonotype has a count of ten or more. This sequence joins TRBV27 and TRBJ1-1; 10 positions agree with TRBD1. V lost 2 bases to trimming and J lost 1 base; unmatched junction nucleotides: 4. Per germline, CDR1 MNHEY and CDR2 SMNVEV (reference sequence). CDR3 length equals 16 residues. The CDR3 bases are TGTGCCAGCAGTTTAACCGGACAGGGGGAGAACACTGAAGCTTTCTTT. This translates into CASSLTGQGENTEAFF.

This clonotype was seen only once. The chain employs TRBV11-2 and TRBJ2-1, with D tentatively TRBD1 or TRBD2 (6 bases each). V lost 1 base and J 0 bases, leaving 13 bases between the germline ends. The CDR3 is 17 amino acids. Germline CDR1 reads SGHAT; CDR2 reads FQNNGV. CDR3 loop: CASSLGGAQGSYNEQFF. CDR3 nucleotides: TGTGCCAGCAGCTTAGGGGGGGCCCAGGGCTCCTACAATGAGCAGTTCTTC.

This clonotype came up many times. CDR3 sequence: CASGPDTGSTEAFF. In DNA, the CDR3 is TGTGCTAGTGGTCCGGATACAGGGTCCACTGAAGCTTTCTTT. The chain has TRBV12-5 and TRBJ1-1; possible D gene TRBD1, 6 bases. The V end was cut by 5 bases, the J end by 4 bases, with 14 bases between. The CDR3 has 14 residues. Germline CDR1 is LGHNT and CDR2 is FRNRAP.

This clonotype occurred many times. The CDR3 is CASSVQSESPLHF. The CDR3 DNA reads as TGTGCCAGCAGCGTACAATCCGAGTCACCCCTCCACTTT. V gene TRBV9 combines with J gene TRBJ1-6; D is undetermined. This CDR3 comprises 13 residues. CDR1 SGDLS and CDR2 YYNGEE come from the germline V gene. The V end was cut by 1 base, the J end by 10 bases, with 9 bases between.

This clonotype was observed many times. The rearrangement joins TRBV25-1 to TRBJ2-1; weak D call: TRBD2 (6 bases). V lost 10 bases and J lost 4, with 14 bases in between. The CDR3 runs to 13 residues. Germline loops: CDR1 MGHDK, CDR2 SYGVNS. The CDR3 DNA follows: TGTGCCACCGCCGGAGGGGCATACAATGAGCAGTTCTTC. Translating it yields CATAGGAYNEQFF.

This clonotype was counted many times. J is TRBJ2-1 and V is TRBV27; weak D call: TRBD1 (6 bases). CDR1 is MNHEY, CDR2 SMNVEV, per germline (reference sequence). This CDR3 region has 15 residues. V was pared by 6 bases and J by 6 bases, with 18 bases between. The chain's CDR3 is CASRGARDRSNEQFF. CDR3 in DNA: TGTGCCAGCAGGGGGGCGAGGGACCGCTCCAATGAGCAGTTCTTC.

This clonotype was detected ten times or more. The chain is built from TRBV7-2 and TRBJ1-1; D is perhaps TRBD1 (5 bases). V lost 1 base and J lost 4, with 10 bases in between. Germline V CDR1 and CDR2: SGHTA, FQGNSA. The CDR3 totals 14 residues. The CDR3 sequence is CASSLGGISTEAFF. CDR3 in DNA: TGTGCCAGCAGCTTAGGGGGGATTAGCACTGAAGCTTTCTTT. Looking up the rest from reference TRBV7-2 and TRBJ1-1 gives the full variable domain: GAGVSQSPSNKVTEKGKDVELRCDPISGHTALYWYRQSLGQGLEFLIYFQGNSAPDKSGLPSDRFSAERTGGSVSTLTIQRTQQEDSAVYLCASSLGGISTEAFFGQGTRLTVV.

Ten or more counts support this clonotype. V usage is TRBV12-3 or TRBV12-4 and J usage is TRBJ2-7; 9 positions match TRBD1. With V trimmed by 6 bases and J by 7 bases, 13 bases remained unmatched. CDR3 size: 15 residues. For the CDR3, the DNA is TGTGCCAGCAGCCCCTCAGGGACAGGGTCGTCGGAGCAGTACTTC. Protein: CASSPSGTGSSEQYF.

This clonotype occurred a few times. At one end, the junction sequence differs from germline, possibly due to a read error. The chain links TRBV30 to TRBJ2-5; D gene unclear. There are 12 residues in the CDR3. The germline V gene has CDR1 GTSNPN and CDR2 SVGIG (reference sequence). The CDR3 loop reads CAWSRYEETQHF. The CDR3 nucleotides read TGTGCCTGGAGTAGGTATGAAGAGACCCAGCACTTC.

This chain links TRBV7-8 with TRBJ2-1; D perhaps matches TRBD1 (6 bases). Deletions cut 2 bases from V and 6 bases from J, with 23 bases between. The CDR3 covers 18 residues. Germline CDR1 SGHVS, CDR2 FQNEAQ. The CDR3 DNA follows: TGTGCCAGCAGCTTAAGAGGCACAGGGTCCCCTCCAGGCAATGAGCAGTTCTTC. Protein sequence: CASSLRGTGSPPGNEQFF.